This passage covers 23 T cell receptor beta chains from one sample sequenced in a study of a mutant IDH1 vaccine in newly diagnosed glioma (dated by TCRdb to 2020 to 2022). Receptor libraries were prepared by the immunoSEQ multiplex PCR assay. Here the immuneACCESS table is served through TCRdb, limited to in-frame sequences with V and J called. Missing clones are a known gap in these copies; in checked studies unresolved V genes cover under half, and the rest lacks a known reason. The sample data list some 87,000 clones, and about four fifths of these were observed just once. In total, the top ten clones hold 7.5% of the sample. Interpreted using the paper, the time point label stands for: baseline, week 1 (first vaccination visit). In light of the paper, this sample's treatment or condition label describes: pre-vaccination baseline after standard-of-care therapy. Source: PBMCs, taken from a glioma patient treated with radiotherapy, temozolomide or both. The source of these receptors is a middle-aged man with glioma.

The rearrangement links TRBV5-6 to TRBJ1-4, with D unclear. This CDR3 has 16 residues. The ends were cut back, 4 bases at V and 0 bases at J, with 13 bases in the middle. Germline V gene sequence: CDR1 SGHDT, CDR2 YYEEEE. This CDR3 reads CASSVWTDATNEKLFF. The CDR3 bases are TGTGCCAGCAGCGTCTGGACGGACGCAACTAATGAAAAACTGTTTTTT.

Only one count was recorded for this clone. The chain uses TRBV5-1 and TRBJ2-5; D is perhaps TRBD1 (6 bases). V lost 1 base to trimming and J lost 3 bases, with 7 bases between them. This CDR3 spans 13 amino acids. Germline CDR1 is SGHRS and CDR2 is YFSETQ. The CDR3 here is CASSLWDKETQYF. CDR3 DNA: TGCGCCAGCAGCTTGTGGGACAAAGAGACCCAGTACTTC.

In DNA form, the CDR3 reads TGTGCCAGCTCACCAAGACTCGGGACGCCTCACAATGAGCAGTTCTTC. Amino acid sequence: CASSPRLGTPHNEQFF. The V and J genes are TRBV18 and TRBJ2-1, with D perhaps TRBD1 or TRBD2 (5 bases each). The V gene's germline CDR1 is KGHSH and CDR2 LQKENI. V lost 2 bases to trimming and J lost 5 bases, with 16 bases between them. The CDR3 has 16 amino acids.

The J gene is TRBJ1-2, the V gene TRBV27; 8 nucleotides agree with TRBD1. The germline V gene encodes CDR1 MNHEY and CDR2 SMNVEV (reference sequence). The CDR3 length is 13 residues. V shed 3 bases and J 5 bases; nucleotides not matched to a gene: 2. For the CDR3, the DNA is TGTGCCAGCAGTTTTGGACAGGGTTATGGCTACACCTTC. Its translation is CASSFGQGYGYTF.

The V gene is TRBV6-5, the J gene TRBJ2-1, with 11 nucleotides matching TRBD2. This CDR3 is built from 14 residues. The V and J ends lost 2 bases and 8 bases, in that order; junction bases with no gene match: 2. The germline gives CDR1 MNHEY, CDR2 SVGAGI. The CDR3: CASSYTSGSYEQFF. The CDR3 bases are TGTGCCAGCAGTTACACTAGCGGGAGCTATGAGCAGTTCTTC.

This clone was observed a few times. The J gene is TRBJ1-1, the V gene TRBV6-5; D is possibly TRBD1 (5 bases). The CDR3 length is 15 residues. Per the germline V gene, CDR1 is MNHEY and CDR2 is SVGAGI. V was pared by 2 bases and J by 0 bases, with 10 bases between. CDR3 residues: CASSYAYRMNTEAFF. The CDR3 DNA reads TGTGCCAGCAGTTACGCGTACAGGATGAACACTGAAGCTTTCTTT.

A word on this clone: The sample has other DNA sequences that encode this CDR3 too. The chain has TRBV9 and TRBJ1-5, with D uncertain. The V and J ends lost 0 bases and 0 bases respectively, with 7 bases between them. The CDR3 spans 15 residues. CDR1 and CDR2 from the germline V gene are SGDLS and YYNGEE. CDR3 DNA: TGTGCCAGCAGCGTAGACAGTTATAGCAATCAGCCCCAGCATTTT. Amino acids: CASSVDSYSNQPQHF.

V is TRBV13 and J is TRBJ2-1, with TRBD2 matching over 11 bases. The CDR3 spans 16 residues. V gave up 5 bases and J gave up 4 bases; unmatched junction bases: 7. CDR1 is PRHDT and CDR2 is FYEKMQ in the germline V gene (reference sequence). CDR3 DNA: TGTGCCAGCAGCCGAACGGGGACTAGCGGTTACAATGAGCAGTTCTTC. It codes for CASSRTGTSGYNEQFF.

V gene TRBV5-4 combines with J gene TRBJ2-1; D is perhaps TRBD1 (6 bases). Trimming removed 4 bases at V and 6 bases at J, with 11 bases between. The germline V gene has CDR1 SGHNT and CDR2 YYREEE (reference sequence). The CDR3 extends over 13 amino acids. The CDR3 is CASSLVQGNEQFF. DNA of the CDR3: TGTGCCAGCAGCCTAGTACAGGGCAATGAGCAGTTCTTC.

V gene TRBV6-1 combines with J gene TRBJ1-6; the match to TRBD1 covers 10 bases. Germline CDR1 and CDR2: MNHNS and SASEGT. The CDR3 extends over 15 amino acids. After removal of 4 bases from V and 7 bases from J, the junction contained 4 bases not matched to a gene. CDR3 in amino acids: CASSAWDRGNSPLHF. CDR3 DNA: TGTGCCAGCAGTGCGTGGGACAGGGGCAATTCACCCCTCCACTTT.

The chain combines TRBV2 with TRBJ2-3, with 9 bases aligning to TRBD1. This CDR3 has 14 amino acids. V gave up 7 bases and J gave up 9 bases; unmatched junction bases: 11. CDR1 and CDR2 (germline): SNHLY, FYNNEI. This CDR3 is CASNGQGPLGTQYF. CDR3 nucleotides: TGTGCCAGCAACGGACAGGGGCCTTTGGGGACGCAGTATTTT.

The chain has TRBV7-8 and TRBJ2-2; D unresolved. V dropped 3 bases and J dropped 4 bases, with 15 bases sitting between them. Germline CDR1 and CDR2: SGHVS and FQNEAQ. The CDR3 has 16 residues. The DNA for the CDR3 is TGTGCCAGCAGCTTCCTCGCAATACCGGCCACCGGGGAGCTGTTTTTT. This sequence encodes CASSFLAIPATGELFF.

The chain has TRBV28 and TRBJ2-5; D unclear. CDR1 MDHEN and CDR2 SYDVKM come from the germline V gene. The CDR3 is 12 residues long. Trimming took off 6 bases at V and 4 bases at J, with 9 bases between the two ends. CDR3 in amino acids: CASRVQRETQYF. CDR3 DNA: TGTGCCAGCAGGGTACAGAGAGAGACCCAGTACTTC.

The chain joins TRBV7-9 to TRBJ2-1; 11 bases agree with TRBD2. J gave up 3 bases and V 4 bases, and 8 bases lay outside the gene matches. Germline values: CDR1 SEHNR, CDR2 FQNEAQ (reference sequence). The CDR3 covers 17 residues. CDR3 sequence: CASSSLDLAGGYNEQFF. The CDR3 nucleotides read TGTGCCAGCAGCTCCCTCGATCTAGCGGGGGGCTACAATGAGCAGTTCTTC. Filled out from reference TRBV7-9 and TRBJ2-1, the complete variable domain reads DTGVSQNPRHKITKRGQNVTFRCDPISEHNRLYWYRQTLGQGPEFLTYFQNEAQLEKSRLLSDRFSAERPKGSFSTLEIQRTEQGDSAMYLCASSSLDLAGGYNEQFFGPGTRLTVL.

The chain employs TRBV18 and TRBJ1-1; D gene ambiguous. V was shortened by 1 base and J by 1 base, with 7 bases between the two germline ends. Germline lookup yields CDR1 KGHSH and CDR2 LQKENI. This CDR3 comprises 14 residues. DNA of the CDR3: TGTGCCAGCTCACCACAGTCAGGGAACACTGAAGCTTTCTTT. It encodes CASSPQSGNTEAFF.

The chain links TRBV7-8 to TRBJ2-1; TRBD1 matches 9 bases. Germline assignment: CDR1 SGHVS and CDR2 FQNEAQ. The CDR3 extends over 14 amino acids. V lost 4 bases and J lost 8; bases outside the gene matches: 6. DNA for the CDR3: TGTGCCAGCAGCTGGCCGGGACAGGGCCATGAGCAGTTCTTC. Protein: CASSWPGQGHEQFF.

The chain links TRBV13 to TRBJ1-5; D is uncertain. Germline assignment: CDR1 PRHDT and CDR2 FYEKMQ (reference sequence). V lost 5 bases and J 2 bases, leaving 13 bases between the germline ends. CDR3 length: 15 residues. The CDR3, as DNA: TGTGCCAGCAGCGCCGGGAGGTCCGGCAATCAGCCCCAGCATTTT. Its translation is CASSAGRSGNQPQHF.

This clone has more than one count but fewer than ten. The chain joins TRBV5-4 to TRBJ2-7, with D tentatively TRBD1 or TRBD2 (5 bases each). This CDR3 has 13 residues. Trimming shortened V by 1 base and J by 3 bases, and 8 bases separated the two germline ends. CDR1 is SGHNT, CDR2 YYREEE, per germline (reference sequence). The CDR3 here is CASSLRDGYEQYF. CDR3 coding DNA: TGTGCCAGCAGCTTGAGGGACGGCTACGAGCAGTACTTC. The full variable domain, rest sourced from reference TRBV5-4 and TRBJ2-7, is ETGVTQSPTHLIKTRGQQVTLRCSSQSGHNTVSWYQQALGQGPQFIFQYYREEENGRGNFPPRFSGLQFPNYSSELNVNALELDDSALYLCASSLRDGYEQYFGPGTRLTVT.

The genes are TRBV7-8 and TRBJ2-1; 11 bases fit TRBD2. After removal of 10 bases from V and 9 bases from J, the junction contained 14 bases not matched to a gene. Germline CDR1 reads SGHVS; CDR2 reads FQNEAQ. The CDR3 consists of 15 residues. CDR3 sequence: CAIAGGLAGGSEQFF. CDR3 DNA sequence: TGTGCCATCGCGGGGGGATTAGCGGGAGGGAGTGAGCAGTTCTTC.

This clone was seen repeatedly, ten times or more. The J gene is TRBJ2-3, the V gene TRBV10-3; tentative D call: TRBD1 (5 bases). From germline, CDR1 is ENHRY and CDR2 SYGVKD. The CDR3 consists of 15 residues. Trimming removed 0 bases from V and 2 bases from J, with 9 bases in between. The CDR3 nucleotides are TGTGCCATCAGTGAGTCGAGACAGACCACAGATACGCAGTATTTT. This gives the protein CAISESRQTTDTQYF.

The chain has TRBV6-1 and TRBJ2-3, with 7 bases aligning to TRBD2. CDR1 is MNHNS, CDR2 SASEGT, per germline. The length of the CDR3 is 13 residues. The CDR3 region has the DNA TGTGCAATTAGCGGGCAGGCCACAGATACGCAGTATTTT. Translation gives CAISGQATDTQYF.

The chain has TRBV6-4 and TRBJ2-1; tentatively, D is TRBD2 (6 bases). Germline loops: CDR1 MRHNA, CDR2 SNTAGT. CDR3 size: 15 residues. V lost 0 bases, J lost 5 bases, and 11 bases lay in between. The CDR3 DNA sequence: TGTGCCAGCAGTGACTCCGGGGGACCCCACAATGAGCAGTTCTTC. Encoded protein: CASSDSGGPHNEQFF.

The CDR3 DNA follows: TGTGCCAGCAGCGTCGGGCAGGGCTTCCTCTCTGGAAACACCATATATTTT. Its protein product is CASSVGQGFLSGNTIYF. V gene TRBV9 combines with J gene TRBJ1-3, with a tentative D call TRBD1 (5 bases). CDR3 length equals 17 residues. The V and J ends lost 2 bases and 0 bases respectively, with 15 bases between them. Germline loops: CDR1 SGDLS, CDR2 YYNGEE.